This T cell receptor (beta chain) was sequenced during a study of identical twins. Study-level results: In monozygotic twins, models underestimated the sharing of out-of-frame TCR alpha. Within beta out-of-frame sequences, the excess sharing observed between twins was weaker. Without tracking the same donors, conclusions rested on cross-sectional statistical analysis. Whereas memory repertoires showed no such difference, abundant cord blood beta clonotypes carried fewer insertions.

This clonotype was counted ten times or more. Its antigen is unknown. In TCRdb, the 5' RACE reads were re-called with MiXCR into one record per CDR3 protein. The sample includes around 95,000 distinct CDR3 sequences, just under 6% of them seen just once. This sequence originates from a woman aged 45-60 years in good health. Specimen: memory T cells sorted from blood.

The CDR3 nucleotides read TGTGCCATCAGAGGGACTAGCGGAATCAATGAGCAGTTCTTC. Translation: CAIRGTSGINEQFF. The rearrangement joins TRBV10-3 to TRBJ2-1, with 11 bases fitting TRBD2. Trimming cost V 6 bases and J 6 bases; bases outside gene matches: 4. Germline values: CDR1 ENHRY, CDR2 SYGVKD. The length of the CDR3 is 14 residues.